One and the same sample provided the 12 T cell receptor beta chains below, sequenced in a study of PD-1 blockade in classical Hodgkin lymphoma. Data came from immunoSEQ multiplex PCR; TCRdb stores just in-frame clones and leaves some out. The sample lists under 20,000 clones, 82% occurring once. Each patient experienced a relapse that followed autologous stem cell transplantation, and brentuximab vedotin exposure varied. This specimen was peripheral blood mononuclear cells (PBMCs), taken before the second cycle of nivolumab. These receptors were collected from a human donor with classical Hodgkin lymphoma.

The J gene is TRBJ2-1, the V gene TRBV5-1; D might be TRBD2 (5 bases). The CDR3 spans 14 residues. The germline CDR1 and CDR2 sequences are SGHRS and YFSETQ. Trimming pared 0 bases from V and 8 bases from J, leaving 12 bases between. The CDR3 bases are TGCGCCAGCAGCTTGGGACTACCGTTGGATGAGCAGTTCTTC. This gives the protein CASSLGLPLDEQFF.

This clone counts as medium-sized. This chain connects TRBV2 to TRBJ1-5, with a tentative D call TRBD1 (5 bases). V dropped 6 bases and J dropped 8 bases, with 20 bases sitting between them. Germline CDR1 reads SNHLY; CDR2 reads FYNNEI. The CDR3 consists of 15 residues. The CDR3 spells CASSAGPGGGKPQHF. The CDR3 coding sequence is TGTGCCAGCAGCGCGGGACCGGGAGGAGGGAAGCCCCAGCATTTT.

J is TRBJ2-5 and V is TRBV28; D might be TRBD1 (6 bases). The length of the CDR3 is 14 residues. V lost 5 bases and J lost 2, with 12 bases in between. The germline gives CDR1 MDHEN, CDR2 SYDVKM. The chain's CDR3 is CASSTNRAQETQYF. CDR3 DNA sequence: TGTGCCAGCAGTACTAACAGGGCGCAAGAGACCCAGTACTTC.

This chain links TRBV18 with TRBJ1-4, with D unresolved. Germline loops: CDR1 KGHSH, CDR2 LQKENI. The CDR3 loop spans 14 amino acids. V was shortened by 0 bases and J by 7 bases, with 9 bases between the two germline ends. The CDR3 region is CASSPPGSSEKLFF. The CDR3 region has the DNA TGTGCCAGCTCACCACCAGGAAGCTCTGAAAAACTGTTTTTT. The full variable domain, in which reference TRBV18 and TRBJ1-4 provide the parts outside the CDR3, is NAGVMQNPRHLVRRRGQEARLRCSPMKGHSHVYWYRQLPEEGLKFMVYLQKENIIDESGMPKERFSAEFPKEGPSILRIQQVVRGDSAAYFCASSPPGSSEKLFFGSGTQLSVL.

The chain links TRBV10-1 to TRBJ1-6, with a tentative D call TRBD1 (5 bases). The ends were cut back, 8 bases at V and 0 bases at J, with 14 bases in the middle. The CDR3 covers 16 residues. Germline lookup yields CDR1 WNHNN and CDR2 SYGVQD (reference sequence). CDR3 protein: CASPPDTSSYNSPLHF. CDR3 in DNA: TGCGCCAGCCCACCGGACACGAGCTCCTATAATTCACCCCTCCACTTT.

The chain couples TRBV14 to TRBJ2-1; possibly TRBD2 for D (5 bases). The V gene lost 0 bases and the J gene lost 2 bases, with 8 bases spanning the gap. Germline V CDR1 and CDR2: SGHDN, FVKESK. The CDR3 loop spans 15 amino acids. The DNA of the CDR3 is TGTGCCAGCAGCCAAGACACCGGGGCCTACAATGAGCAGTTCTTC. It yields the protein CASSQDTGAYNEQFF.

This clone is a singleton in its sample. This chain joins TRBV6-6 and TRBJ2-7, with D hard to call. This CDR3 comprises 13 residues. Looked up from germline, CDR1 is MNHNY and CDR2 is SVGAGI (reference sequence). Between the trimmed V and J ends, which lost 2 bases and 0 bases, there was a span of 5 bases. CDR3 bases: TGTGCCAGCAGTTACAGTGCCTCCTACGAGCAGTACTTC. This sequence encodes CASSYSASYEQYF.

This rearrangement joins TRBV11-2 to TRBJ1-1, with D possibly being TRBD1 (6 bases). Germline CDR1 reads SGHAT; CDR2 reads FQNNGV. The CDR3 has 15 amino acids. V gave up 0 bases and J gave up 1 base, with 9 bases separating them. CDR3 in DNA: TGTGCCAGCAGCTTAGAACCGGGACAGAACACTGAAGCTTTCTTT. Translated, it gives CASSLEPGQNTEAFF.

Here the CDR3 reads CASLAGVNEQYF. CDR3 bases: TGTGCCAGCCTCGCGGGGGTAAACGAGCAGTACTTC. The chain has TRBV6-9 and TRBJ2-7; 7 bases fit TRBD2. Germline-derived CDR1 and CDR2 are MNHGY and SVAAGI. V shed 8 bases, J shed 5 bases, and the junction held 6 bases outside the gene matches. The CDR3 has 12 amino acids.

This clone was picked up a small number of times. The rearrangement links TRBV28 to TRBJ1-1; the D gene is possibly TRBD1 (6 bases). The V end lost 7 bases, the J end lost 5 bases, and 20 bases lay between the germline ends. The germline gives CDR1 MDHEN, CDR2 SYDVKM. The CDR3 runs 15 residues. The CDR3 DNA reads as TGTGCCAGCACTCCTTCGGGGGCGCGGAGGACTGAAGCTTTCTTT. This translates into CASTPSGARRTEAFF.

This clone was seen more than once but under ten times. The V gene is TRBV27, the J gene TRBJ2-7, with 10 positions matching TRBD1. V was clipped by 6 bases and J by 3 bases; unmatched bases: 5. The CDR3 has 14 residues. The germline V gene has CDR1 MNHEY and CDR2 SMNVEV (reference sequence). DNA for the CDR3: TGTGCCAGCAGGGGGAGGACAGGGGGCTACGAGCAGTACTTC. Translated: CASRGRTGGYEQYF.

The chain employs TRBV5-1 and TRBJ1-1; D gene unclear. The CDR3 has 13 residues. CDR1 is SGHRS and CDR2 is YFSETQ in the germline V gene. V was shortened by 5 bases and J by 0 bases, with 8 bases between the two germline ends. The CDR3 nucleotides are TGCGCCAGCAGTTCGTCAGTGAACACTGAAGCTTTCTTT. Translated, it gives CASSSSVNTEAFF.